A single T cell receptor beta chain is shown here with its context. The sample is drawn from a study of CXCR3-negative and CXCR3-positive naive CD8 T cells. This CDR3 is built from 13 residues. Germline CDR1 and CDR2: SQVTM and ANQGSEA. cDNA libraries for TRB were generated by 5' RACE incorporating UMI labels. TCRdb re-analyzed the 5' RACE reads; it lists each CDR3 protein once, without DNA. The sample has about 57,000 distinct CDR3 sequences. The receptor was derived from a human donor in good health. Some clones in this sample may be carry-over from other donors' samples. Sequences were obtained from memory CD8+ T cells from blood. The chain combines TRBV29-1 with TRBJ2-7. This CDR3 reads CSVEEGWSYEQYF.